The 31 T cell receptor beta chains below come from one sample, sequenced in a study of shared clonotypes between healthy human individuals. Terminally differentiated effector memory CD45RA+ cells were excluded from the naive CD8 cells, which were CD45RO-negative and positively selected for CCR7. Method: immunoSEQ multiplex PCR; TCRdb's copy keeps in-frame clones and lacks some. The sample holds around 2,000,000 clones, less than 95% seen once. Sequences were obtained from naive CD8+ T cells sorted from blood. These TCRs come from a man between 18 and 35 years old in good health.

The rearrangement links TRBV15 to TRBJ2-3; no clear D. V was cut by 0 bases and J by 6 bases, with 10 bases left in between. From germline, CDR1 is LNHNV and CDR2 YYDKDF (reference sequence). The length of the CDR3 is 14 residues. CDR3 DNA sequence: TGTGCCACCAGCAGAGAGGACGCCACCGATACGCAGTATTTT. Amino acid sequence: CATSREDATDTQYF.

The V call is TRBV7-6, the J call TRBJ1-1; 10 nucleotides align to TRBD1. The germline V gene encodes CDR1 SGHVS and CDR2 FNYEAQ. Trimming cost V 1 base and J 6 bases; bases outside gene matches: 2. This CDR3 is built from 14 residues. CDR3 bases: TGTGCCAGCAGCTTAGAGACAGGGGGCCCTGAAGCTTTCTTT. This sequence encodes CASSLETGGPEAFF.

The chain carries TRBV4-1 and TRBJ2-1, with D uncertain. This CDR3 spans 13 amino acids. The V end lost 4 bases, the J end lost 2 bases, and 6 bases lay between the germline ends. Germline V gene data show CDR1 as MGHRA and CDR2 as YSYEKL. The CDR3 reads CASSRTTYNEQFF. CDR3 coding DNA: TGCGCCAGCAGCCGGACGACCTACAATGAGCAGTTCTTC.

About this clone: The junction shows a germline mismatch at one end, possibly a read error. The chain couples TRBV2 to TRBJ2-7; D uncertain. Germline CDR1 and CDR2: SNHLY and FYNNEI. The length of the CDR3 is 10 residues. CDR3 sequence (DNA): TGTGCCAGCAGTGAATTTATTGGGCACTTC. Its protein product is CASSEFIGHF.

V and J are TRBV7-9 and TRBJ2-1; no clear D gene. In germline, CDR1 is SEHNR, CDR2 FQNEAQ (reference sequence). With 1 base removed from V and 4 bases from J, the gap between germline ends came to 11 bases. The CDR3 extends over 15 amino acids. The CDR3 nucleotides are TGTGCCAGCAGCTTAGTGGGCTACGGTTACAATGAGCAGTTCTTC. Amino acids: CASSLVGYGYNEQFF.

For this clone: A read error may account for a junction end that differs from germline. The V and J genes are TRBV7-7 and TRBJ2-7; TRBD1 matches 10 bases. The CDR3 is 16 residues long. Germline CDR1 reads SSHAT; CDR2 reads FNYEAQ (reference sequence). The CDR3 sequence is CASSPPLTGGQDEQYF. DNA for the CDR3: TGTGCTAGCAGCCCGCCGTTGACAGGGGGCCAAGACGAGCAGTACTTC. The variable domain in full, completed from reference TRBV7-7 and TRBJ2-7, reads GAGVSQSPRYKVTKRGQDVTLRCDPISSHATLYWYQQALGQGPEFLTYFNYEAQPDKSGLPSDRFSAERPEGSISTLTIQRTEQRDSAMYRCASSPPLTGGQDEQYFGPGTRLTVT.

The chain links TRBV5-1 to TRBJ2-7, with D perhaps matching TRBD1 (6 bases). The V gene's germline CDR1 is SGHRS and CDR2 YFSETQ. V shed 0 bases and J shed 7 bases, with 11 bases lying between them. CDR3 length: 13 amino acids. The CDR3 sequence: CASSLGGQLEQYF. CDR3 sequence (DNA): TGCGCCAGCAGCTTGGGGGGACAACTTGAGCAGTACTTC.

In its sample, this clone was seen once. The same CDR3 arises from other DNA sequences in this sample as well. V and J are TRBV4-1 and TRBJ2-7; D gene uncertain. Trimming pared 4 bases from V and 3 bases from J, leaving 10 bases between. The CDR3 spans 13 residues. The germline CDR1 and CDR2 sequences are MGHRA and YSYEKL. CDR3 loop: CASSRSLNYEQYF. In DNA, the CDR3 is TGCGCCAGCAGCCGAAGCCTAAACTACGAGCAGTACTTC.

The V gene is TRBV6-5, the J gene TRBJ1-4; no clear D gene. Germline V gene lookup returns CDR1 MNHEY and CDR2 SVGAGI. Trimming stripped 6 bases from V and 10 bases from J, with 15 bases between. The CDR3 consists of 13 residues. The CDR3 bases are TGTGCCAGCAGCCCCGGCAGAGTGGGAAAACTGTTTTTT. Its translation: CASSPGRVGKLFF.

The chain is built from TRBV27 and TRBJ2-7; 13 bases agree with TRBD2. Germline V CDR1 and CDR2: MNHEY, SMNVEV (reference sequence). Trimming cost V 5 bases and J 1 base; bases outside gene matches: 8. The CDR3 has 17 amino acids. The chain's CDR3 is CASSPVGTSGVSYEQYF. As DNA, the CDR3 is TGTGCCAGCAGTCCAGTAGGGACTAGCGGGGTTTCCTACGAGCAGTACTTC.

The genes are TRBV9 and TRBJ2-7; 7 nucleotides match TRBD1. The CDR3 length is 14 residues. Per germline, CDR1 SGDLS and CDR2 YYNGEE. Trimming at V came to 4 bases and at J to 4 bases, leaving 8 bases not matched to a gene. The CDR3 DNA is TGTGCCAGCAGCCTAACAGGGGATTATTACGAGCAGTACTTC. Its protein product is CASSLTGDYYEQYF.

This sequence joins TRBV9 and TRBJ2-1, with a tentative D call TRBD2 (6 bases). Trimming shortened V by 0 bases and J by 3 bases, and 19 bases separated the two germline ends. This CDR3 is 18 amino acids long. The V gene's germline CDR1 is SGDLS and CDR2 YYNGEE. The CDR3: CASSVGEVWLENYNEQFF. CDR3 DNA: TGTGCCAGCAGCGTAGGGGAGGTCTGGCTAGAAAACTACAATGAGCAGTTCTTC.

The chain recombines TRBV13 with TRBJ1-6, with D unclear. The V and J ends lost 1 base and 6 bases respectively, with 13 bases between them. Germline lookup yields CDR1 PRHDT and CDR2 FYEKMQ (reference sequence). The CDR3 runs 16 residues. The CDR3, as DNA: TGTGCCAGCAGCTTAGCAGTGGATCAGTTTAATTCACCCCTCCACTTT. Translation gives CASSLAVDQFNSPLHF.

The chain combines TRBV13 with TRBJ1-4, with D possibly TRBD1 on 5 matching bases. This CDR3 comprises 15 residues. V lost 3 bases, J lost 5 bases, and 13 bases lay in between. CDR1 PRHDT and CDR2 FYEKMQ come from the germline V gene (reference sequence). The CDR3 sequence: CASSFFGGGNEKLFF. The CDR3 DNA sequence: TGTGCCAGCAGCTTTTTCGGGGGAGGGAATGAAAAACTGTTTTTT.

The chain links TRBV10-3 to TRBJ2-7, with 12 bases aligning to TRBD1. J was trimmed by 6 bases and V by 3 bases; bases with no gene match: 6. This CDR3 has 15 amino acids. Germline loops: CDR1 ENHRY, CDR2 SYGVKD. The CDR3 protein is CAISELGQGASEQYF. In nucleotides, the CDR3 is TGTGCCATCAGTGAATTGGGACAGGGGGCAAGCGAGCAGTACTTC.

On this clone itself: Compared with germline, one end of the junction differs, possibly owing to a read error. The V and J genes are TRBV7-3 and TRBJ2-7; 9 nucleotides line up with TRBD2. The CDR3 consists of 15 residues. Germline values: CDR1 SGHTA, CDR2 FQGTGA. This CDR3 is CASSLTPSGDYEQYF. CDR3 DNA: TGTGCCAGCAGCCTAACGCCTAGCGGGGATTACGAGCAGTACTTC.

This chain connects TRBV7-6 to TRBJ2-3; D ambiguous. CDR3 length: 12 amino acids. The ends were cut back, 5 bases at V and 4 bases at J, with 7 bases in the middle. Germline lookup yields CDR1 SGHVS and CDR2 FNYEAQ. The CDR3 region is CASSLFSDTQYF. For the CDR3, the DNA is TGTGCCAGCAGCCTCTTCTCAGATACGCAGTATTTT.

The chain has TRBV11-2 and TRBJ2-7, with 8 bases matching TRBD1. Germline V CDR1 and CDR2: SGHAT, FQNNGV. The CDR3 runs 15 residues. V shed 1 base and J 5 bases; nucleotides not matched to a gene: 7. The chain's CDR3 is CASSLGTVQGDEQYF. The CDR3, as DNA: TGTGCCAGCAGCTTAGGGACCGTACAGGGGGACGAGCAGTACTTC.

J is TRBJ1-2 and V is TRBV4-1; D is unresolved. The germline V gene encodes CDR1 MGHRA and CDR2 YSYEKL. The germline V and J ends were trimmed by 1 base and 7 bases, with 10 bases remaining between them. The CDR3 contains 13 residues. CDR3 in amino acids: CASSQVVGFGYTF. The CDR3 DNA sequence: TGCGCCAGCAGCCAAGTTGTCGGGTTTGGCTACACCTTC.

This chain uses TRBV14 with TRBJ2-3; 7 bases match TRBD2. The CDR3 is 13 residues long. The J segment lost 5 bases and the V segment lost 2 bases, leaving 1 base of the junction unmatched. The germline CDR1 and CDR2 sequences are SGHDN and FVKESK. Here the CDR3 DNA reads TGTGCCAGCAGCCAAAGCGGGAAAGATACGCAGTATTTT. As protein: CASSQSGKDTQYF.

This chain connects TRBV7-2 to TRBJ2-7, with TRBD2 identical over 8 bases. The V segment lost 4 bases and the J segment 1 base; nucleotides outside the gene matches: 3. Germline CDR1 SGHTA, CDR2 FQGNSA. The CDR3 has 14 amino acids. CDR3 nucleotide sequence: TGTGCCAGCAGCTCGGGACTAGGATCCTACGAGCAGTACTTC. This translates into CASSSGLGSYEQYF.

The chain links TRBV6-1 to TRBJ2-5; the match to TRBD1 covers 7 bases. Germline values: CDR1 MNHNS, CDR2 SASEGT. After removal of 0 bases from V and 2 bases from J, the junction contained 6 bases not matched to a gene. The CDR3 extends over 16 amino acids. CDR3 region: CASSEAHGQVQETQYF. The CDR3, as DNA: TGTGCCAGCAGTGAAGCGCATGGACAGGTGCAAGAGACCCAGTACTTC.

The rearrangement joins TRBV7-9 to TRBJ2-5; 12 bases are a match to TRBD2. The CDR3 is 15 residues long. V shed 5 bases, J shed 2 bases, and the junction held 3 bases outside the gene matches. CDR1 and CDR2 (germline): SEHNR, FQNEAQ (reference sequence). This CDR3 is CASSASGGEQETQYF. DNA of the CDR3: TGTGCCAGCAGCGCTAGCGGGGGGGAACAAGAGACCCAGTACTTC.

The rearrangement joins TRBV7-8 to TRBJ2-7; TRBD2 agrees at 7 bases. V lost 5 bases, J lost 7 bases, and 8 bases stayed unmatched. The germline CDR1 and CDR2 sequences are SGHVS and FQNEAQ. The CDR3 is 13 residues long. The CDR3 region has the DNA TGTGCCAGCAGCCCCGGAATCGGGGGGGAGCAGTACTTC. Residues: CASSPGIGGEQYF.

As for this clone: Within the sample, other DNA sequences also encode this same CDR3. The rearrangement joins TRBV7-9 to TRBJ1-2; no definite D call. V lost 1 base and J lost 2, with 8 bases in between. This CDR3 comprises 14 residues. The germline CDR1 and CDR2 sequences are SEHNR and FQNEAQ (reference sequence). The DNA for the CDR3 is TGTGCCAGCAGCTTAGGCCAGTCAAACTATGGCTACACCTTC. Translation gives CASSLGQSNYGYTF. The whole variable domain, remainder taken from reference TRBV7-9 and TRBJ1-2, is DTGVSQNPRHKITKRGQNVTFRCDPISEHNRLYWYRQTLGQGPEFLTYFQNEAQLEKSRLLSDRFSAERPKGSFSTLEIQRTEQGDSAMYLCASSLGQSNYGYTFGSGTRLTVV.

This clone is a singleton in its sample. The chain combines TRBV27 with TRBJ1-4; D remains ambiguous. The V and J ends lost 8 bases and 5 bases respectively, with 15 bases between them. This CDR3 is 14 amino acids long. The germline V gene has CDR1 MNHEY and CDR2 SMNVEV (reference sequence). The CDR3 reads CASGGEGWNEKLFF. Here the CDR3 DNA reads TGTGCCAGCGGAGGAGAGGGATGGAATGAAAAACTGTTTTTT. The variable domain in full, with the rest retrieved from reference TRBV27 and TRBJ1-4, is EAQVTQNPRYLITVTGKKLTVTCSQNMNHEYMSWYRQDPGLGLRQIYYSMNVEVTDKGDVPEGYKVSRKEKRNFPLILESPSPNQTSLYFCASGGEGWNEKLFFGSGTQLSVL.

The J gene is TRBJ2-1, the V gene TRBV4-1; 7 nucleotides align to TRBD2. The CDR3 length is 12 residues. V gave up 3 bases and J gave up 10 bases; unmatched junction bases: 3. Per the germline V gene, CDR1 is MGHRA and CDR2 is YSYEKL. CDR3 loop: CASSQGGSEQFF. The CDR3 bases are TGCGCCAGCAGCCAGGGCGGGAGCGAGCAGTTCTTC.

The chain has TRBV11-2 and TRBJ1-5; 11 nucleotides match TRBD1. The V and J ends lost 4 bases and 6 bases, in that order; junction bases with no gene match: 5. The CDR3 spans 15 residues. Germline-derived CDR1 and CDR2 are SGHAT and FQNNGV. CDR3 sequence (DNA): TGTGCCAGCAGCTACGGACAGGGGGCCGGTCAGCCCCAGCATTTT. Amino acid sequence: CASSYGQGAGQPQHF.

This CDR3 reads CASSGDRIDQPQHF. As DNA, the CDR3 is TGTGCCAGCAGTGGGGACAGGATCGATCAGCCCCAGCATTTT. V is TRBV25-1 and J is TRBJ1-5; 8 bases agree with TRBD1. V trimming: 4 bases; J trimming: 5 bases; junction bases outside the gene matches: 4. Germline CDR1 is MGHDK and CDR2 is SYGVNS. There are 14 residues in the CDR3. The whole variable domain, filled in from reference TRBV25-1 and TRBJ1-5, reads EADIYQTPRYLVIGTGKKITLECSQTMGHDKMYWYQQDPGMELHLIHYSYGVNSTEKGDLSSESTVSRIRTEHFPLTLESARPSHTSQYLCASSGDRIDQPQHFGDGTRLSIL.

The chain uses TRBV7-9 and TRBJ1-1, with a tentative D call TRBD1 (6 bases). V was cut by 1 base and J by 3 bases, with 15 bases left in between. The CDR3 totals 16 residues. The V gene's germline CDR1 is SEHNR and CDR2 FQNEAQ (reference sequence). CDR3: CASSLDGQIPDTEAFF. CDR3 DNA: TGTGCCAGCAGCTTAGATGGACAGATTCCCGACACTGAAGCTTTCTTT.

With respect to this clone: A read error may produce the germline difference seen at one junction end. Other DNA sequences in the same sample also yield this CDR3. This rearrangement joins TRBV10-3 to TRBJ2-3; D gene uncertain. This CDR3 contains 15 residues. Germline CDR1 reads ENHRY; CDR2 reads SYGVKD. The CDR3: CAIRPQAASTDTQYF. CDR3 nucleotides: TGCGCCATCCGACCCCAGGCAGCTAGCACAGATACGCAGTATTTT.